This TCR beta chain appears in the sequencing data of a study of T cell repertoires in cytomegalovirus infection (dated by TCRdb to the late 2010s). Background for the entire study: Donor HLA type was relevant to the analysis, because carriage of CMV infection together with the matching HLA type was indicated by public TCR beta signatures.

The run used an Illumina HiSeq 1500. TCRdb's own reprocessing of the public reads used fastp at Q25 and MiXCR and kept productive beta chains. Every entry covers one CDR3 protein and lists the most common genes and DNA from its rows. Here the sample has a few hundred thousand distinct CDR3 sequences; roughly 15% occur a single time. Together, the top ten hold approximately 12% of the sample. Here is what the overall study found, with its caveats: Carriers of CMV infection plus the relevant HLA type were discriminated by the cumulative frequency of public TCR beta family members in the study cohort and in an independent 352-donor cohort. The ex vivo response was dominated by HLA-C-restricted CMV-specific TCR beta clonotypes, which also provided the single most frequent clonotype in two of eight donors.

CDR1 and CDR2 were assigned from the germline V gene as MDHEN and SYDVKM. The CDR3 has 12 amino acids, counting the end cysteine and phenylalanine. Of all the DNA, just the CDR3 is kept, 36 bases in frame from base 1. The trim is 8 bases for V and 10 bases for J, with a gap of 17 bases between the germline ends. This clonotype was observed a handful of times. Its specific antigen is unknown. Base qualities are missing; no much larger clone stands one base away. This clonotype originated in a human donor in good health (CMV status not recorded). Some clones in this sample may be carry-over from other donors' samples. The receptor chain draws on TRBV28 and TRBJ1-2; no D gene can be assigned with confidence. Sequences were obtained from PBMCs. The DNA sequence is given as TGTGCCAGCGGTAGTTGGGGTTACAACTACACCTTC. Translated, this is CASGSWGYNYTF.